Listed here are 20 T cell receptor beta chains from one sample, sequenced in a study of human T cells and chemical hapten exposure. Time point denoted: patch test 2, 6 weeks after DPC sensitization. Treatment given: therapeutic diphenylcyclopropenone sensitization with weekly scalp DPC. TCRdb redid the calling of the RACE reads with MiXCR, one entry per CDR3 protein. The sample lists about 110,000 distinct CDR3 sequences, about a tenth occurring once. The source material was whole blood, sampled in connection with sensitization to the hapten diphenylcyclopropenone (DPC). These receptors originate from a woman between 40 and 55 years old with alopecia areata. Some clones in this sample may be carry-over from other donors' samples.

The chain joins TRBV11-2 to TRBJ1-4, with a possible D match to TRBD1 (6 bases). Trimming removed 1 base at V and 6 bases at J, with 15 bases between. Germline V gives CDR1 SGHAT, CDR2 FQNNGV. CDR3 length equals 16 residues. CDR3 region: CASSLAGGRNHEKLFF. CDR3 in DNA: TGTGCCAGCAGCTTAGCGGGGGGGCGGAACCATGAAAAACTGTTTTTT.

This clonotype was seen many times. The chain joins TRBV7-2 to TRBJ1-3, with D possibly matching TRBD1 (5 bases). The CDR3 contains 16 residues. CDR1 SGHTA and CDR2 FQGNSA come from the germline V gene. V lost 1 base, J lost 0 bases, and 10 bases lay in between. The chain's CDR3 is CASSLGQPYSGNTIYF. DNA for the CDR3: TGTGCCAGCAGCTTAGGACAGCCCTACTCTGGAAACACCATATATTTT.

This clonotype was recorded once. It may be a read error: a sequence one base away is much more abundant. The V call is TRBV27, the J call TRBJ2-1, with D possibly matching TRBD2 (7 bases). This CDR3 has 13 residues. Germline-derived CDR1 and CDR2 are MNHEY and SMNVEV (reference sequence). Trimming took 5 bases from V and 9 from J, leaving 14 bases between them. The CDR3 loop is CASSQDRGAEQFF. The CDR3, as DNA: TGTGCCAGCAGTCAGGACCGGGGGGCTGAGCAGTTCTTC.

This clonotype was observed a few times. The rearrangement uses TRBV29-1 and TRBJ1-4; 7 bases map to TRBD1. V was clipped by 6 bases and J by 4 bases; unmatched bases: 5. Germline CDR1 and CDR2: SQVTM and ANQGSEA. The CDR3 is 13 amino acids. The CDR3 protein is CSVRGQFNEKLFF. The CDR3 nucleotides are TGCAGCGTACGGGGACAGTTTAATGAAAAACTGTTTTTT.

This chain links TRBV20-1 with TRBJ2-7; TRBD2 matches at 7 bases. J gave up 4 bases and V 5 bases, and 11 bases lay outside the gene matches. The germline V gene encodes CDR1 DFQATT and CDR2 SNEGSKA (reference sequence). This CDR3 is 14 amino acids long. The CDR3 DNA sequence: TGCAGTGCTCCCCCCGAGCTAGCGGTTTACGAGCAGTACTTC. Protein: CSAPPELAVYEQYF.

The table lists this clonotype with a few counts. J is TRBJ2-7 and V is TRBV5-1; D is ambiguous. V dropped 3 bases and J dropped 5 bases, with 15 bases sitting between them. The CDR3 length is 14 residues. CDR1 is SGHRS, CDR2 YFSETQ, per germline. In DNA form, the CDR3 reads TGCGCCAGCAGCTCCTCCTTGGTGGGGAACGAGCAGTACTTC. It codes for CASSSSLVGNEQYF.

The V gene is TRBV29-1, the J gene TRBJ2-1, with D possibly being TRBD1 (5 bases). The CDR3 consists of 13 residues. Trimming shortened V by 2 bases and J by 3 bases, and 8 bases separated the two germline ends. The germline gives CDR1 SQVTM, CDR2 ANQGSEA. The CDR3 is CSVERGYYNEQFF. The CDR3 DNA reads TGCAGCGTTGAAAGGGGATACTACAATGAGCAGTTCTTC.

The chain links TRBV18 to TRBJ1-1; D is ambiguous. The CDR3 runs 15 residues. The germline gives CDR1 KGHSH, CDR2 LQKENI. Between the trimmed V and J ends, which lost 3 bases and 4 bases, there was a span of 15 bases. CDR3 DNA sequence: TGTGCCAGCTCACCCGCGGAGCAACCCGCCACTGAAGCTTTCTTT. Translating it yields CASSPAEQPATEAFF.

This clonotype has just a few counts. The CDR3: CASSLLTGPGANVLTF. The CDR3 DNA reads TGTGCCAGCAGCTTATTGACAGGGCCCGGGGCCAACGTCCTGACTTTC. The J gene is TRBJ2-6, the V gene TRBV7-9, with 7 bases fitting TRBD1. Germline values: CDR1 SEHNR, CDR2 FQNEAQ (reference sequence). V gave up 2 bases and J gave up 4 bases; unmatched junction bases: 5. The CDR3 spans 16 residues.

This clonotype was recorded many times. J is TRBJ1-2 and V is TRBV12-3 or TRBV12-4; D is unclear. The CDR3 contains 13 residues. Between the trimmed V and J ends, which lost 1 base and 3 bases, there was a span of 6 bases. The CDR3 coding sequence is TGTGCCAGCAGTTTAGAGGTTTACTATGGCTACACCTTC. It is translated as CASSLEVYYGYTF.

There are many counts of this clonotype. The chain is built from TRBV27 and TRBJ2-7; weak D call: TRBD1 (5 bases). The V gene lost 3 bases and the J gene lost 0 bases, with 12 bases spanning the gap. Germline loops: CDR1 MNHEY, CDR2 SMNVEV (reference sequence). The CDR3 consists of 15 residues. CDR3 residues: CASSLSRGPSYEQYF. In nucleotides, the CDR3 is TGTGCCAGCAGTTTGAGTAGGGGTCCCTCCTACGAGCAGTACTTC.

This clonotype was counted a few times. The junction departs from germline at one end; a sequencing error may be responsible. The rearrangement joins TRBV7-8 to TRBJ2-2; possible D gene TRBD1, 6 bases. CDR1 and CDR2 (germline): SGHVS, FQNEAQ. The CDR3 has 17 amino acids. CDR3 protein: CASSLDSAVWDTGKLFF. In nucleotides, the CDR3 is TGTGCCAGCAGCTTAGACAGTGCCGTTTGGGACACCGGGAAGCTGTTTTTT.

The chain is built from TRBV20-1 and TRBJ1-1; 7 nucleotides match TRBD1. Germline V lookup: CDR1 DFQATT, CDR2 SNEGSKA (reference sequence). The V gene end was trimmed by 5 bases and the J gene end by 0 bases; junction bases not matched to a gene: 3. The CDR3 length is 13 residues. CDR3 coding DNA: TGCAGTGCTTGGGACAGTCTGAACACTGAAGCTTTCTTT. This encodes CSAWDSLNTEAFF.

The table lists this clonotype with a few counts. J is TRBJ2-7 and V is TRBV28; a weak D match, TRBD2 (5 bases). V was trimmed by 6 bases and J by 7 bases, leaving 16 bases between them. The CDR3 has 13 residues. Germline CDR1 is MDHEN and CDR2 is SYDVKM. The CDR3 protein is CASSLRVWEEQYF. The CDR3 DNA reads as TGTGCCAGCAGCCTGCGGGTCTGGGAAGAGCAGTACTTC.

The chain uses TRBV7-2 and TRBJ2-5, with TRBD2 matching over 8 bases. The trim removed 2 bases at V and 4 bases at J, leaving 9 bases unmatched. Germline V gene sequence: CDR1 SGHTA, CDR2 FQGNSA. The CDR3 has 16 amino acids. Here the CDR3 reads CASSLNRGLVSETQYF. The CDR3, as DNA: TGTGCCAGCAGCTTAAACCGGGGACTAGTGTCAGAGACCCAGTACTTC.

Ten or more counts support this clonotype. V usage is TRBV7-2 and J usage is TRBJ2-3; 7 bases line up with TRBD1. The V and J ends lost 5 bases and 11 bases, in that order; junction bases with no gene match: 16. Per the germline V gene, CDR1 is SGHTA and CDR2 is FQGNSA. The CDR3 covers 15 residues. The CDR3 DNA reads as TGTGCCAGCAGCCAATCGCCTACAGGGGCCCAGATGCAGTATTTT. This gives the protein CASSQSPTGAQMQYF. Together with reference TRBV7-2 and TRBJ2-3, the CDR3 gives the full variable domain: GAGVSQSPSNKVTEKGKDVELRCDPISGHTALYWYRQSLGQGLEFLIYFQGNSAPDKSGLPSDRFSAERTGGSVSTLTIQRTQQEDSAVYLCASSQSPTGAQMQYFGPGTRLTVL.

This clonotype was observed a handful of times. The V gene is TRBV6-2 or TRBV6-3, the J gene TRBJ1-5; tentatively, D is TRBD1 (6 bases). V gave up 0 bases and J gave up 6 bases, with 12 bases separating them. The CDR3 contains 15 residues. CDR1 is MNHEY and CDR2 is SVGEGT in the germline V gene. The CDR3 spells CASSYSIGGGQPQHF. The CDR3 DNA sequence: TGTGCCAGCAGTTACTCGATCGGGGGCGGTCAGCCCCAGCATTTT.

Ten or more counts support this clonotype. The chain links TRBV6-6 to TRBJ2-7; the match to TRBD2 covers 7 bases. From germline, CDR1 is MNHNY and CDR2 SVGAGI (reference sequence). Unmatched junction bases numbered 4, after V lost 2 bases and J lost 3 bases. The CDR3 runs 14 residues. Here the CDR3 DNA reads TGTGCCAGCAGTTACGGGGACTACGGCTACGAGCAGTACTTC. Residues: CASSYGDYGYEQYF.

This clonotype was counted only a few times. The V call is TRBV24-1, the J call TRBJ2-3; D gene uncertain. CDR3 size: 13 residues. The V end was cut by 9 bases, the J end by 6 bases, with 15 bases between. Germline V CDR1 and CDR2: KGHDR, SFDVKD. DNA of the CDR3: TGTGCCACCGGACCGGAGAAGGACGATACGCAGTATTTT. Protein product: CATGPEKDDTQYF.

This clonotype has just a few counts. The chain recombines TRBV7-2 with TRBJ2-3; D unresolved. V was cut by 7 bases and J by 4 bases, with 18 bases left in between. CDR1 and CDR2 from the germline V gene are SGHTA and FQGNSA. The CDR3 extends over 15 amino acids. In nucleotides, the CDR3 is TGTGCCAGCACCCCAGTCGGGCGATTGGCAGATACGCAGTATTTT. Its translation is CASTPVGRLADTQYF. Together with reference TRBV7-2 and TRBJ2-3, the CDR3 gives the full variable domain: GAGVSQSPSNKVTEKGKDVELRCDPISGHTALYWYRQSLGQGLEFLIYFQGNSAPDKSGLPSDRFSAERTGGSVSTLTIQRTQQEDSAVYLCASTPVGRLADTQYFGPGTRLTVL.